The TCR beta chain under discussion was sequenced for a study of blood T cell repertoires in COVID-19. Across the study: The United States, Italy and Spain were the sources of the acute and convalescent COVID-19 samples. Sample material is recorded as cDNA or gDNA derived from T cells, B-cell-depleted T cells, or PBMCs.

V was pared by 4 bases and J by 10 bases, with 22 bases between. The CDR3 consists of 15 residues. CDR1 and CDR2 from the germline V gene are MNHEY and SVGAGI. In the original processing: How many nucleated cells were present was estimated from reference gene primer amplification. Sequencing used immunoSEQ multiplex PCR; TCRdb keeps in-frame clones, though not all of them. V, J and clone size are those of that table, while D and trimming were read from the DNA. The sample lists some 200,000 clones; around nine tenths were seen once. This TCR derives from a young man with active or convalescent COVID-19. Sequencing used peripheral blood. V and J are TRBV6-5 and TRBJ1-1; D perhaps matches TRBD1 (5 bases). CDR3 DNA sequence: TGTGCCAGCAGTTCGACGTCAGGGAGGGTTTTTGGAGCTTTCTTT. This encodes CASSSTSGRVFGAFF.